Below are 26 T cell receptor beta chains sequenced from a single sample in a study of early T cells in non-severe SARS-CoV-2 infection. In TCRdb, the 5' RACE reads were re-called with MiXCR into one record per CDR3 protein. The repertoire holds 65,000 to 90,000 distinct CDR3 sequences, with around 10% as singletons. What was sequenced was whole blood. These receptors were collected from an adult who was a healthcare worker with PCR-confirmed SARS-CoV-2 infection or an uninfected control (not recorded which).

V gene TRBV5-1 combines with J gene TRBJ1-4, with 7 bases fitting TRBD1. The CDR3 runs to 15 residues. The ends lost 3 bases at V and 8 bases at J; junction bases unmatched: 10. Germline CDR1 SGHRS, CDR2 YFSETQ. The CDR3 loop reads CASSSGTANEEKLFF. CDR3 sequence (DNA): TGCGCCAGCAGCTCCGGGACAGCCAACGAGGAAAAACTGTTTTTT.

This clonotype came up many times. The rearrangement links TRBV18 to TRBJ1-5; no clear D gene. Per germline, CDR1 KGHSH and CDR2 LQKENI. This CDR3 contains 15 residues. V gave up 4 bases and J gave up 5 bases, with 15 bases separating them. The CDR3 sequence: CASSLSAGRDQPQHF. The CDR3 DNA reads TGTGCCAGCTCACTTTCAGCGGGTCGGGATCAGCCCCAGCATTTT. Drawing the rest from reference TRBV18 and TRBJ1-5, the complete variable domain is NAGVMQNPRHLVRRRGQEARLRCSPMKGHSHVYWYRQLPEEGLKFMVYLQKENIIDESGMPKERFSAEFPKEGPSILRIQQVVRGDSAAYFCASSLSAGRDQPQHFGDGTRLSIL.

In its sample, this clonotype was seen many times. The chain carries TRBV29-1 and TRBJ1-2; D is undetermined. CDR1 is SQVTM and CDR2 is ANQGSEA in the germline V gene. Trimming shortened V by 4 bases and J by 8 bases, and 11 bases separated the two germline ends. The CDR3 spans 11 residues. The CDR3 protein is CSVGPRGGYTF. CDR3 nucleotide sequence: TGCAGCGTTGGTCCCCGAGGGGGCTACACCTTC.

In its sample, this clonotype was seen many times. The chain is built from TRBV6-2 or TRBV6-3 and TRBJ2-7; unclear D gene. The CDR3 is 12 residues long. CDR1 MNHEY and CDR2 SVGEGT come from the germline V gene. The V end was cut by 7 bases, the J end by 6 bases, with 13 bases between. Written as DNA, the CDR3 is TGTGCCAGCACCGAAGGGTTTGGCGAGCAGTACTTC. This encodes CASTEGFGEQYF.

This clonotype was counted at least ten times. The V and J genes are TRBV6-6 and TRBJ2-3; a possible D gene is TRBD1 (5 bases). The CDR3 spans 15 residues. The V gene lost 10 bases and the J gene lost 0 bases, with 17 bases spanning the gap. From germline, CDR1 is MNHNY and CDR2 SVGAGI (reference sequence). CDR3 sequence (DNA): TGTGCCACGAGGAACGGACAACAAAGCACAGATACGCAGTATTTT. It encodes CATRNGQQSTDTQYF.

This clonotype was detected ten times or more. The rearrangement joins TRBV29-1 to TRBJ2-7; D gene ambiguous. The ends were cut back, 5 bases at V and 2 bases at J, with 10 bases in the middle. The V gene's germline CDR1 is SQVTM and CDR2 ANQGSEA. The CDR3 covers 12 residues. The CDR3 bases are TGCAGCGTTCGACAAAACGCCTACGAGCAGTACTTC. This sequence encodes CSVRQNAYEQYF.

This clonotype was recorded at least ten times. The J gene is TRBJ2-5, the V gene TRBV4-1; possible D gene TRBD2, 6 bases. V dropped 3 bases and J dropped 3 bases, with 17 bases sitting between them. This CDR3 has 16 amino acids. In germline, CDR1 is MGHRA, CDR2 YSYEKL. CDR3 DNA: TGCGCCAGCAGCCAGAGAATCTGGCGGGGAGAAGAGACCCAGTACTTC. Protein product: CASSQRIWRGEETQYF.

The chain carries TRBV27 and TRBJ1-1, with a tentative D call TRBD1 (6 bases). The CDR3 loop spans 14 amino acids. The germline V gene encodes CDR1 MNHEY and CDR2 SMNVEV (reference sequence). Trimming shortened V by 6 bases and J by 0 bases, and 11 bases separated the two germline ends. CDR3 sequence (DNA): TGTGCCAGCAGAAACAGGGTTATGAACACTGAAGCTTTCTTT. The encoded protein is CASRNRVMNTEAFF.

The V call is TRBV11-2, the J call TRBJ2-3, with TRBD2 matching 12 bases. Germline CDR1 is SGHAT and CDR2 is FQNNGV. This CDR3 contains 14 residues. V dropped 5 bases and J dropped 6; count of bases not matched to a gene: 3. The CDR3 reads CASSRTSGDDTQYF. Written as DNA, the CDR3 is TGTGCCAGCAGCCGGACTAGCGGGGACGATACGCAGTATTTT.

The rearrangement links TRBV7-9 to TRBJ2-7; D call uncertain. Germline CDR1 and CDR2: SEHNR and FQNEAQ (reference sequence). With 4 bases removed from V and 6 bases from J, the gap between germline ends came to 16 bases. The CDR3 loop spans 14 amino acids. The CDR3 nucleotides are TGTGCCAGCAGCTCCACTGGCGACCCACCCGAGCAGTACTTC. Its protein product is CASSSTGDPPEQYF.

The chain's CDR3 is CASSPQGGGGSGELFF. CDR3 DNA sequence: TGTGCCAGCAGCCCCCAGGGCGGGGGCGGTTCCGGGGAGCTGTTTTTT. J is TRBJ2-2 and V is TRBV9; TRBD2 is a possible D gene (7 bases). Looked up from germline, CDR1 is SGDLS and CDR2 is YYNGEE. CDR3 length: 16 amino acids. Trimming took 4 bases from V and 6 from J, leaving 19 bases between them.

Many counts were recorded for this clonotype. The CDR3 nucleotides are TGTGCCAGCAGTGGACTAGCGGGGGTCGACACCGGGGAGCTGTTTTTT. Residues: CASSGLAGVDTGELFF. The chain links TRBV6-1 to TRBJ2-2, with TRBD2 identical over 12 bases. From germline, CDR1 is MNHNS and CDR2 SASEGT. The V segment lost 4 bases and the J segment 3 bases; nucleotides outside the gene matches: 3. The CDR3 runs 16 residues.

This clonotype came up many times. This chain uses TRBV14 with TRBJ2-7, with D possibly TRBD1 on 6 matching bases. The CDR3 consists of 12 residues. Germline V gives CDR1 SGHDN, CDR2 FVKESK. V lost 2 bases and J lost 6, with 8 bases in between. The CDR3, as DNA: TGTGCCAGCAGCCAAACAGGGATCGAGCAGTACTTC. Its protein product is CASSQTGIEQYF.

There are a few counts of this clonotype. The rearrangement joins TRBV20-1 to TRBJ2-2, with TRBD2 matching over 11 bases. Unmatched junction bases numbered 9, after V lost 0 bases and J lost 0 bases. In germline, CDR1 is DFQATT, CDR2 SNEGSKA (reference sequence). The CDR3 is made up of 19 amino acids. The CDR3 spells CSARDVSGRAGANTGELFF. The CDR3 bases are TGCAGTGCTAGAGATGTTAGCGGGAGGGCCGGGGCGAACACCGGGGAGCTGTTTTTT.

The chain is built from TRBV19 and TRBJ2-3, with D perhaps given as TRBD1 or TRBD2 (6 bases each). This CDR3 is 14 amino acids long. CDR1 is LNHDA and CDR2 is SQIVND in the germline V gene (reference sequence). Trimming took 5 bases from V and 0 from J, leaving 9 bases between them. CDR3 coding DNA: TGTGCCAGTAGTTCGGGGGCCAGCACAGATACGCAGTATTTT. Its translation: CASSSGASTDTQYF.

J is TRBJ2-3 and V is TRBV11-2; TRBD1 agrees at 9 bases. Unmatched junction bases numbered 10, after V lost 4 bases and J lost 2 bases. Germline CDR1 and CDR2: SGHAT and FQNNGV. The CDR3 contains 17 residues. The DNA for the CDR3 is TGTGCCAGCAGCTCCTTGGGACAGGGCGTCTCCACAGATACGCAGTATTTT. It is translated as CASSSLGQGVSTDTQYF.

This clonotype turned up a few times. The CDR3 DNA follows: TGTGCCAGCAGCTCTCGGGGACACTCCTACGAGCAGTACTTC. The encoded protein is CASSSRGHSYEQYF. This chain links TRBV11-3 with TRBJ2-7, with D possibly matching TRBD1 (6 bases). Germline V gene lookup returns CDR1 SGHNT and CDR2 YENEEA. V lost 4 bases to trimming and J lost 0 bases, with 10 bases between them. CDR3 length equals 14 residues. The whole variable domain, filled in from reference TRBV11-3 and TRBJ2-7, reads EAGVVQSPRYKIIEKKQPVAFWCNPISGHNTLYWYLQNLGQGPELLIRYENEEAVDDSQLPKDRFSAERLKGVDSTLKIQPAELGDSAVYLCASSSRGHSYEQYFGPGTRLTVT.

This CDR3 is CAWSVGQTRDNEQFF. In DNA form, the CDR3 reads TGTGCCTGGAGTGTTGGCCAAACCCGAGACAATGAGCAGTTCTTC. This rearrangement joins TRBV30 to TRBJ2-1, with D unresolved. The V and J ends lost 0 bases and 5 bases respectively, with 14 bases between them. Germline CDR1 is GTSNPN and CDR2 is SVGIG (reference sequence). This CDR3 is 15 amino acids long.

A word on this clonotype: A single base separates this from a much larger clone, so it may be a read error. This sequence joins TRBV18 and TRBJ1-2; D is ambiguous. Germline CDR1 reads KGHSH; CDR2 reads LQKENI. CDR3 length equals 15 residues. The CDR3 coding sequence is TGTGTCAGCTCGCCTGCCGGAAGGCTTTTCTATGGCTACACCTTC. Residues: CVSSPAGRLFYGYTF.

There are a few counts of this clonotype. V is TRBV6-2 or TRBV6-3 and J is TRBJ1-5; TRBD1 might be the D (5 bases). Germline values: CDR1 MNHEY, CDR2 SVGEGT. The CDR3 sequence is 14 residues long. V gave up 2 bases and J gave up 6 bases, with 11 bases separating them. The CDR3 DNA follows: TGTGCCAGCAGTTACGCGGGGCCAGGTCAGCCCCAGCATTTT. Translating gives CASSYAGPGQPQHF.

Only a few counts were recorded for this clonotype. The V and J genes are TRBV7-3 and TRBJ1-2, with a possible D match to TRBD1 (6 bases). Germline V CDR1 and CDR2: SGHTA, FQGTGA. V was trimmed by 5 bases and J by 8 bases, leaving 21 bases between them. The CDR3 is 15 amino acids. CDR3 bases: TGTGCCAGCAGCCGGAATACCCCGGGGGCCGGCGGCTACACCTTC. As protein: CASSRNTPGAGGYTF.

This clonotype is medium-sized. The chain is built from TRBV2 and TRBJ2-2, with 9 nucleotides matching TRBD2. V lost 2 bases, J lost 4 bases, and 5 bases stayed unmatched. The CDR3 consists of 16 residues. The germline CDR1 and CDR2 sequences are SNHLY and FYNNEI. CDR3 in DNA: TGTGCCAGCAGTGAACTCGGCGGGAGGGCCACCGGGGAGCTGTTTTTT. Its translation: CASSELGGRATGELFF.

The chain joins TRBV6-5 to TRBJ2-2, with TRBD1 as a possible D gene (5 bases). Germline CDR1 is MNHEY and CDR2 is SVGAGI. The length of the CDR3 is 14 residues. V lost 6 bases and J lost 1, with 9 bases in between. The CDR3 region has the DNA TGTGCCAGCAGCCATGGACAGAACACCGGGGAGCTGTTTTTT. Protein: CASSHGQNTGELFF.

This clonotype was counted at least ten times. The V call is TRBV30, the J call TRBJ1-2, with D hard to call. The CDR3 runs to 13 residues. V was trimmed by 2 bases and J by 8 bases, leaving 15 bases between them. The germline CDR1 and CDR2 sequences are GTSNPN and SVGIG (reference sequence). CDR3 nucleotide sequence: TGTGCCTGGAGTTCAAGGAGTGTGGGAGGCTACACCTTC. As protein: CAWSSRSVGGYTF.

The V gene is TRBV11-2, the J gene TRBJ2-3; tentatively, D is TRBD1 (6 bases). V lost 1 base and J 0 bases, leaving 8 bases between the germline ends. The CDR3 covers 15 residues. CDR1 is SGHAT and CDR2 is FQNNGV in the germline V gene. In nucleotides, the CDR3 is TGTGCCAGCAGCTTAGTTGGACAGAGCACAGATACGCAGTATTTT. This sequence encodes CASSLVGQSTDTQYF.

This clonotype was seen a few times. The rearrangement joins TRBV13 to TRBJ2-3; D perhaps matches TRBD1 (6 bases). CDR1 and CDR2 from the germline V gene are PRHDT and FYEKMQ (reference sequence). This CDR3 contains 15 residues. V was clipped by 1 base and J by 3 bases, with 11 bases between them. CDR3 nucleotides: TGTGCCAGCAGCTTAGTTTGGGGACATACAGATACGCAGTATTTT. It is translated as CASSLVWGHTDTQYF.